These T cell receptor beta chains were read from a single sample in a study of OX40 agonist ivuxolimab in advanced cancers. Using immunoSEQ multiplex PCR, the repertoire was profiled, and TCRdb retains in-frame clones only, with some absent. Among around 57,000 clones listed, 82% were seen once. Sequenced material: CD4+ or CD8+ T cells sorted from blood, taken in a trial of the OX40 agonist ivuxolimab. These receptor sequences come from an adult with an advanced solid tumor such as melanoma, head and neck, liver or kidney cancer. Both conserved end residues are part of each CDR3. Each record gives: J gene, D gene, clone size, V gene, CDR3 protein, CDR3 DNA. The D gene is left open where the match is weak. Clone sizes are given selectively: once, few, many, or a class where the clone is expanded.

TRBJ2-3	NA	NA	TRBV20-1	CSAPMGDHPYF	TGCAGTGCCCCTATGGGGGACCATCCGTATTTT
TRBJ2-1	NA	NA	TRBV7-3	CASSLNGYNEQFF	TGTGCCAGCAGCTTAAACGGTTACAATGAGCAGTTCTTC
TRBJ1-4	NA	NA	TRBV19	CAIEDRWVPNEKLFF	TGTGCCATCGAGGACCGGTGGGTTCCTAATGAAAAACTGTTTTTT
TRBJ2-2	TRBD1	NA	TRBV15	CATSPGWGSTGKVHTGELFF	TGTGCCACCAGCCCAGGTTGGGGTTCGACAGGGAAGGTTCACACCGGGGAGCTGTTTTTT
TRBJ1-2	NA	NA	TRBV28	CASSSAGSRYGYTF	TGTGCCAGCAGTTCGGCAGGATCTAGGTATGGCTACACCTTC
TRBJ2-1	NA	NA	TRBV16	CASSQSTGMNEQFF	TGTGCCAGCAGCCAATCCACGGGTATGAATGAGCAGTTCTTC
TRBJ2-7	TRBD1	NA	TRBV7-2	CASRPTPGQGYEQYF	TGTGCCAGCAGACCTACCCCGGGACAGGGGTACGAGCAGTACTTC
TRBJ2-7	NA	few	TRBV30	CAWSKAGFDEQYF	TGTGCCTGGAGCAAAGCCGGGTTCGACGAGCAGTACTTC
TRBJ2-5	NA	few	TRBV10-3	CAISEIGKGVGQETQYF	TGTGCCATCAGTGAAATAGGGAAAGGTGTTGGACAAGAGACCCAGTACTTC
TRBJ2-1	NA	NA	TRBV7-2	CASRNTLYNEQFF	TGTGCCAGCAGGAACACCCTATACAATGAGCAGTTCTTC
TRBJ2-1	TRBD2	NA	TRBV7-8	CASSLSFGGVGLGTNEQFF	TGTGCCAGCAGCTTATCTTTTGGGGGTGTGGGACTAGGGACCAATGAGCAGTTCTTC
TRBJ2-2	NA	NA	TRBV4-3	CASSHVGGANTGELFF	TGCGCCAGCAGCCATGTGGGGGGCGCGAACACCGGGGAGCTGTTTTTT
TRBJ2-1	TRBD2	NA	TRBV10-3	CAISPGTSANNEQFF	TGTGCCATCAGCCCCGGGACTAGCGCGAACAATGAGCAGTTCTTC
TRBJ1-2	NA	NA	TRBV5-6	CASSLLGRDGYTF	TGTGCCAGCAGCTTGCTTGGCAGGGATGGCTACACCTTC
TRBJ2-1	TRBD2	NA	TRBV5-1	CASSSGTSGRRVEQFF	TGCGCCAGCAGCTCCGGGACTAGCGGGAGAAGAGTTGAGCAGTTCTTC
TRBJ1-3	NA	few	TRBV5-1	CASSLDHLSGNTIYF	TGCGCCAGCAGCTTGGACCACCTCTCTGGAAACACCATATATTTT
TRBJ2-2	NA	few	TRBV5-4	CASSTWTEDTGELFF	TGTGCCAGCAGCACCTGGACGGAGGATACCGGGGAGCTGTTTTTT